Reported below is one TCR beta chain. Its antigen is not yet known. The junction does not match germline at one end; this may be a read error. This specimen belongs to a study of tumor-infiltrating lymphocytes in primary liver carcinoma (dated by TCRdb to between 2016 and 2019). For the study in its entirety: Of the five patients (three men and two women, aged 30 to 69 years), four had hepatocellular carcinoma and one had combined HCC and intrahepatic cholangiocarcinoma. A total of around 35 specimens from 5 patients went through TCRbeta repertoire sequencing, namely 25 tumor regions, 5 adjacent noncancerous liver tissues and 5 peripheral blood samples. Tumors of the five patients were stage T1-T3 N0M0 with maximum diameters of roughly 4 to 11 cm. Each sample produced about 3.5 to 8 million productive TCRbeta reads, and read depth showed no significant difference between tissue types. Agilent mRNA microarray profiling was performed on the roughly 27 tumor region samples to relate TCRbeta repertoire diversity to the local molecular phenotype. High reproducibility was observed for the technical replicate repertoires, with mean shared-clone rates around 0.9 and correlation coefficients above 0.95. Across five regions of each liver tumor, along with adjacent normal tissue and blood, the study brought together TCRbeta repertoire sequencing, expression microarrays and whole-exome sequencing. Here is what the overall study found, with its caveats: Pairs of tumor regions showed greater repertoire overlap (mean around 36%) than tumor-adjacent pairs (approximately 17%) or tumor-blood pairs (roughly 15%), which is consistent with antigen-driven expansion. The top 250 clones accounted for a significantly greater share of the repertoire in tumors than in blood (p = 0.039). Just about 7.5-25% of top clones turned up in all five regions of a tumor, which suggests spatial heterogeneity among tumor-infiltrating T cells. With just 4 to 6 patients in the study, the authors point out that the findings should be validated in a larger study. Bulk unsorted samples precluded comparing CD4+ and CD8+ T cell repertoires. Because sequencing covered only the TCR beta chain and unpaired alpha chains were not captured, true repertoire diversity is likely underestimated.

Total RNA and DNA were co-extracted from around 20-30 mg of bulk tissue with the AllPrep DNA/RNA mini kit, without cell sorting. Between late 2015 and 2016, about 5 patients in China with histopathologically diagnosed primary liver carcinoma had surgical resection. At the time of sampling, the patients were treatment-naive and had chronic HBV infection. Five spatially separated regions were sampled per tumor: superior, inferior, left-lateral and right-lateral poles, plus the tumor centre. Histology showed that every tumor sample contained more than 90% viable tumor cells. Pieces of fresh tumor and adjacent tissue were cut in half, with one half kept in RNAlater at -80 degrees C and the other half sent for histology. Using a constant-region primer and ProtoScript II reverse transcriptase, TCRbeta-specific cDNA was reverse-transcribed from 500 ng total RNA. TCRbeta libraries were built with three nested multiplex PCR rounds, a slightly modified ARM-PCR procedure. Each of the first two PCR rounds ran for around 11 cycles using multiplex TRBV1-TRBV30 forward primers together with a Cbeta reverse primer. Sample barcodes and Illumina adapters were added in a final 25-cycle PCR using Deep VentR polymerase. Amplicons of 200-500 bp were gel-purified with a QIAquick gel extraction kit before sequencing. TCRbeta amplicons were sequenced on an Illumina HiSeq 2500 with 250-bp paired-end reads. Regarding the original processing steps: Quality trimming of reads was performed with Trimmomatic v0.33, and paired reads were merged with FLASH v1.2.11 so that full CDR3 sequences could be recovered. V, D and J germline segments were assigned to the rearranged TCRbeta sequences using MiGEC v1.2.1b. Clonotype statistics and Shannon-Wiener diversity indices were computed with VDJtools v1.0.0. Except for diversity analysis, only each sample's 250 most abundant clonotypes were used in subsequent analyses to reduce sampling bias. TCRdb redid the processing of the public reads, applying fastp at Q25 and MiXCR, and retained in-frame beta chains. Records with the same CDR3 protein are collapsed into one entry carrying the most frequent genes and DNA. These V and J calls derive from TCRdb rather than the authors' analysis. In this sample the table shows 99,000 or so distinct CDR3 sequences, about four fifths of which occur a single time. The ten largest account for approximately 20% of the sample.

The CDR3 measures 14 amino acids from cysteine to phenylalanine. Of the read, only the CDR3 DNA is kept; its 42 bases are in frame from base 1. The germline V gene yields SGHAT for CDR1 and FQNNGV for CDR2. Sequencing was carried out using liver tumor tissue from sampling region 3. The label giving this sample's cell subset or site can be read as: tumor region T3, left-lateral pole. The V and J genes are TRBV11-2 and TRBJ1-2; TRBD1 is perhaps the D gene, given 5 matching bases. This receptor was identified in a middle-aged man with primary liver carcinoma and hepatitis B virus infection. The CDR3 region reads CASSLDGTAYDYAF. The DNA is as follows: TGTGCCAGCAGCTTAGATGGGACGGCCTATGACTACGCCTTC.